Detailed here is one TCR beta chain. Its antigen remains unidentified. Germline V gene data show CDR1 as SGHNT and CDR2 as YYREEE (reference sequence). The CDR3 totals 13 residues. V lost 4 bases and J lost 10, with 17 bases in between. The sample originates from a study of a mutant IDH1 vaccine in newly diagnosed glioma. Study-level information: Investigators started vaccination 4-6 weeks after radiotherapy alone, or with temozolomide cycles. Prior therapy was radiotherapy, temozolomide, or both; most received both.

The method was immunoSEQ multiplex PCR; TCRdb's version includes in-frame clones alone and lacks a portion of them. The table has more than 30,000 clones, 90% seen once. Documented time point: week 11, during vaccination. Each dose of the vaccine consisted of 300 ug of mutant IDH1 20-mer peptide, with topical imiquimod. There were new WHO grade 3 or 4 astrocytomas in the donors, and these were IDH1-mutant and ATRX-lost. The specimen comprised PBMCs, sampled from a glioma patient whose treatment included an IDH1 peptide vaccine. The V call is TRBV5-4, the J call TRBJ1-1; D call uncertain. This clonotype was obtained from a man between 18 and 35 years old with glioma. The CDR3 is CASSPGRALVAFF. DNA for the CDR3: TGTGCCAGCAGCCCCGGCAGAGCTCTTGTAGCTTTCTTT.